These 10 T cell receptor beta chains came from one sample sequenced in a study of Ad26.COV2.S vaccination and SARS-CoV-2 variants. TCRdb's copy holds only in-frame clones and misses some; the assay was immunoSEQ multiplex PCR. There are 400,000 to 500,000 clones in the sample; 88% occur only once, and 3.6% lies in the top ten. Treatment of the sample: 15 to 20 received Ad26.COV2.S at low or high dose, single or two shots; five or six received placebo; per-sample allocation not given. Samples were taken on day 63 after the first vaccine or placebo injection. The specimen comprised peripheral blood, sampled in a trial of Ad26.COV2.S vaccine versus placebo. The receptors shown here come from a person aged 18-65 years who received the Ad26.COV2.S COVID-19 vaccine or a placebo.

The CDR3 sequence: CSVGFRLGDTEAFF. CDR3 sequence (DNA): TGCAGCGTTGGTTTCCGGTTGGGGGACACTGAAGCTTTCTTT. The rearrangement links TRBV29-1 to TRBJ1-1; possible D gene TRBD1, 5 bases. Trimming removed 4 bases from V and 3 bases from J, with 15 bases in between. The CDR3 totals 14 residues. Germline CDR1 SQVTM, CDR2 ANQGSEA.

The V gene is TRBV2, the J gene TRBJ2-3; TRBD2 matches at 12 bases. Trimming cost V 4 bases and J 3 bases; bases outside gene matches: 8. This CDR3 region has 17 residues. Germline CDR1 is SNHLY and CDR2 is FYNNEI. CDR3 bases: TGTGCCAGCAGTGGTGGACTAGCGGGGTTACCAACAGATACGCAGTATTTT. Its protein product is CASSGGLAGLPTDTQYF.

The rearrangement joins TRBV3-1 (or the pseudogene TRBV3-2) to TRBJ2-1, with 8 bases fitting TRBD2. Germline assignment: CDR1 LGHDT and CDR2 YNNKEL (reference sequence). The CDR3 has 16 amino acids. V shed 1 base and J 9 bases; nucleotides not matched to a gene: 11. The CDR3 loop is CASSQAGAGGYGEQFF. The CDR3 DNA is TGTGCCAGCAGCCAAGCCGGGGCGGGGGGATATGGTGAGCAGTTCTTC.

The V and J genes are TRBV6-5 and TRBJ1-4; tentatively, D is TRBD1 (6 bases). V was shortened by 6 bases and J by 1 base, with 12 bases between the two germline ends. This CDR3 has 15 amino acids. The germline gives CDR1 MNHEY, CDR2 SVGAGI. The CDR3 region is CASRTGGLTNEKLFF. For the CDR3, the DNA is TGTGCCAGCAGGACGGGGGGCTTAACTAATGAAAAACTGTTTTTT.

The chain uses TRBV7-9 and TRBJ2-1; a weak D match, TRBD2 (6 bases). The CDR3 runs to 11 residues. V lost 8 bases, J lost 10 bases, and 12 bases lay in between. The germline V gene has CDR1 SEHNR and CDR2 FQNEAQ (reference sequence). CDR3 nucleotide sequence: TGTGCCAGCGGAGGGGCCAGGGAGCAGTTCTTC. Translation: CASGGAREQFF.

In nucleotides, the CDR3 is TGTGCCAGCAGTTACAGGAGCCCAGGGGTCACCGGGGAGCTGTTTTTT. This codes for CASSYRSPGVTGELFF. The chain employs TRBV6-2 or TRBV6-3 and TRBJ2-2; D is possibly TRBD1 (6 bases). V was trimmed by 2 bases and J by 4 bases, leaving 14 bases between them. CDR1 and CDR2 (germline): MNHEY, SVGEGT. The CDR3 sequence is 16 residues long.

V and J are TRBV6-5 and TRBJ1-5; D might be TRBD1 (5 bases). Germline-derived CDR1 and CDR2 are MNHEY and SVGAGI. This CDR3 is 15 amino acids long. With 0 bases removed from V and 7 bases from J, the gap between germline ends came to 13 bases. For the CDR3, the DNA is TGTGCCAGCAGTTACTCTCAGGGAGCAGGGCAGCCCCAGCATTTT. Translating gives CASSYSQGAGQPQHF.

This chain links TRBV4-1 with TRBJ1-1, with D perhaps matching TRBD1 (5 bases). V lost 0 bases to trimming and J lost 7 bases, with 9 bases between them. From germline, CDR1 is MGHRA and CDR2 YSYEKL. The CDR3 totals 13 residues. CDR3: CASSQDVDSEAFF. The CDR3 coding sequence is TGCGCCAGCAGCCAAGATGTAGACAGTGAAGCTTTCTTT.

V and J are TRBV28 and TRBJ1-4; D gene unclear. The CDR3 runs 15 residues. The germline gives CDR1 MDHEN, CDR2 SYDVKM. V lost 5 bases and J 0 bases, leaving 10 bases between the germline ends. For the CDR3, the DNA is TGTGCCAGCAGTCATCGAGGAACAACTAATGAAAAACTGTTTTTT. This sequence encodes CASSHRGTTNEKLFF.

V is TRBV6-5 and J is TRBJ2-1, with TRBD2 matching over 8 bases. CDR3 length equals 15 residues. With 0 bases clipped from V and 8 bases from J, the junction kept 6 bases outside the gene matches. Germline V gives CDR1 MNHEY, CDR2 SVGAGI. CDR3 sequence: CASSYSLRGGDEQFF. The CDR3 DNA is TGTGCCAGCAGTTACTCGTTACGGGGGGGCGATGAGCAGTTCTTC.